This T cell receptor (beta chain) came from a study of cytomegalovirus exposure and HLA in healthy donors. With 60 Vbeta and 13 Jbeta primers, the PCR was carried out. Clones were sequenced by immunoSEQ multiplex PCR, and TCRdb holds only the in-frame ones, with some missing. This sample's table reports 140,000 to 150,000 clones. This CDR3 contains 16 residues. Germline assignment: CDR1 SGDLS and CDR2 YYNGEE. Losses at the gene ends were 1 base for V and 9 bases for J; bases not matched to a gene: 11. Broader study findings: In vitro work confirmed that a few CMV-associated chains recognize CMV antigens.

A remark on this clone: Its antigen is still unknown.

The gene calls are TRBV9 and TRBJ2-1, with TRBD1 identical over 9 bases. Sequenced sample: PBMCs. This receptor was obtained from a woman between 50 and 59 years old in good health and CMV-seronegative. The CDR3: CASSVLGTGWIGEQFF. CDR3 DNA: TGTGCCAGCAGCGTATTAGGGACAGGGTGGATTGGTGAGCAGTTCTTC. The whole variable domain, remainder taken from reference TRBV9 and TRBJ2-1, is DSGVTQTPKHLITATGQRVTLRCSPRSGDLSVYWYQQSLDQGLQFLIQYYNGEERAKGNILERFSAQQFPDLHSELNLSSLELGDSALYFCASSVLGTGWIGEQFFGPGTRLTVL.